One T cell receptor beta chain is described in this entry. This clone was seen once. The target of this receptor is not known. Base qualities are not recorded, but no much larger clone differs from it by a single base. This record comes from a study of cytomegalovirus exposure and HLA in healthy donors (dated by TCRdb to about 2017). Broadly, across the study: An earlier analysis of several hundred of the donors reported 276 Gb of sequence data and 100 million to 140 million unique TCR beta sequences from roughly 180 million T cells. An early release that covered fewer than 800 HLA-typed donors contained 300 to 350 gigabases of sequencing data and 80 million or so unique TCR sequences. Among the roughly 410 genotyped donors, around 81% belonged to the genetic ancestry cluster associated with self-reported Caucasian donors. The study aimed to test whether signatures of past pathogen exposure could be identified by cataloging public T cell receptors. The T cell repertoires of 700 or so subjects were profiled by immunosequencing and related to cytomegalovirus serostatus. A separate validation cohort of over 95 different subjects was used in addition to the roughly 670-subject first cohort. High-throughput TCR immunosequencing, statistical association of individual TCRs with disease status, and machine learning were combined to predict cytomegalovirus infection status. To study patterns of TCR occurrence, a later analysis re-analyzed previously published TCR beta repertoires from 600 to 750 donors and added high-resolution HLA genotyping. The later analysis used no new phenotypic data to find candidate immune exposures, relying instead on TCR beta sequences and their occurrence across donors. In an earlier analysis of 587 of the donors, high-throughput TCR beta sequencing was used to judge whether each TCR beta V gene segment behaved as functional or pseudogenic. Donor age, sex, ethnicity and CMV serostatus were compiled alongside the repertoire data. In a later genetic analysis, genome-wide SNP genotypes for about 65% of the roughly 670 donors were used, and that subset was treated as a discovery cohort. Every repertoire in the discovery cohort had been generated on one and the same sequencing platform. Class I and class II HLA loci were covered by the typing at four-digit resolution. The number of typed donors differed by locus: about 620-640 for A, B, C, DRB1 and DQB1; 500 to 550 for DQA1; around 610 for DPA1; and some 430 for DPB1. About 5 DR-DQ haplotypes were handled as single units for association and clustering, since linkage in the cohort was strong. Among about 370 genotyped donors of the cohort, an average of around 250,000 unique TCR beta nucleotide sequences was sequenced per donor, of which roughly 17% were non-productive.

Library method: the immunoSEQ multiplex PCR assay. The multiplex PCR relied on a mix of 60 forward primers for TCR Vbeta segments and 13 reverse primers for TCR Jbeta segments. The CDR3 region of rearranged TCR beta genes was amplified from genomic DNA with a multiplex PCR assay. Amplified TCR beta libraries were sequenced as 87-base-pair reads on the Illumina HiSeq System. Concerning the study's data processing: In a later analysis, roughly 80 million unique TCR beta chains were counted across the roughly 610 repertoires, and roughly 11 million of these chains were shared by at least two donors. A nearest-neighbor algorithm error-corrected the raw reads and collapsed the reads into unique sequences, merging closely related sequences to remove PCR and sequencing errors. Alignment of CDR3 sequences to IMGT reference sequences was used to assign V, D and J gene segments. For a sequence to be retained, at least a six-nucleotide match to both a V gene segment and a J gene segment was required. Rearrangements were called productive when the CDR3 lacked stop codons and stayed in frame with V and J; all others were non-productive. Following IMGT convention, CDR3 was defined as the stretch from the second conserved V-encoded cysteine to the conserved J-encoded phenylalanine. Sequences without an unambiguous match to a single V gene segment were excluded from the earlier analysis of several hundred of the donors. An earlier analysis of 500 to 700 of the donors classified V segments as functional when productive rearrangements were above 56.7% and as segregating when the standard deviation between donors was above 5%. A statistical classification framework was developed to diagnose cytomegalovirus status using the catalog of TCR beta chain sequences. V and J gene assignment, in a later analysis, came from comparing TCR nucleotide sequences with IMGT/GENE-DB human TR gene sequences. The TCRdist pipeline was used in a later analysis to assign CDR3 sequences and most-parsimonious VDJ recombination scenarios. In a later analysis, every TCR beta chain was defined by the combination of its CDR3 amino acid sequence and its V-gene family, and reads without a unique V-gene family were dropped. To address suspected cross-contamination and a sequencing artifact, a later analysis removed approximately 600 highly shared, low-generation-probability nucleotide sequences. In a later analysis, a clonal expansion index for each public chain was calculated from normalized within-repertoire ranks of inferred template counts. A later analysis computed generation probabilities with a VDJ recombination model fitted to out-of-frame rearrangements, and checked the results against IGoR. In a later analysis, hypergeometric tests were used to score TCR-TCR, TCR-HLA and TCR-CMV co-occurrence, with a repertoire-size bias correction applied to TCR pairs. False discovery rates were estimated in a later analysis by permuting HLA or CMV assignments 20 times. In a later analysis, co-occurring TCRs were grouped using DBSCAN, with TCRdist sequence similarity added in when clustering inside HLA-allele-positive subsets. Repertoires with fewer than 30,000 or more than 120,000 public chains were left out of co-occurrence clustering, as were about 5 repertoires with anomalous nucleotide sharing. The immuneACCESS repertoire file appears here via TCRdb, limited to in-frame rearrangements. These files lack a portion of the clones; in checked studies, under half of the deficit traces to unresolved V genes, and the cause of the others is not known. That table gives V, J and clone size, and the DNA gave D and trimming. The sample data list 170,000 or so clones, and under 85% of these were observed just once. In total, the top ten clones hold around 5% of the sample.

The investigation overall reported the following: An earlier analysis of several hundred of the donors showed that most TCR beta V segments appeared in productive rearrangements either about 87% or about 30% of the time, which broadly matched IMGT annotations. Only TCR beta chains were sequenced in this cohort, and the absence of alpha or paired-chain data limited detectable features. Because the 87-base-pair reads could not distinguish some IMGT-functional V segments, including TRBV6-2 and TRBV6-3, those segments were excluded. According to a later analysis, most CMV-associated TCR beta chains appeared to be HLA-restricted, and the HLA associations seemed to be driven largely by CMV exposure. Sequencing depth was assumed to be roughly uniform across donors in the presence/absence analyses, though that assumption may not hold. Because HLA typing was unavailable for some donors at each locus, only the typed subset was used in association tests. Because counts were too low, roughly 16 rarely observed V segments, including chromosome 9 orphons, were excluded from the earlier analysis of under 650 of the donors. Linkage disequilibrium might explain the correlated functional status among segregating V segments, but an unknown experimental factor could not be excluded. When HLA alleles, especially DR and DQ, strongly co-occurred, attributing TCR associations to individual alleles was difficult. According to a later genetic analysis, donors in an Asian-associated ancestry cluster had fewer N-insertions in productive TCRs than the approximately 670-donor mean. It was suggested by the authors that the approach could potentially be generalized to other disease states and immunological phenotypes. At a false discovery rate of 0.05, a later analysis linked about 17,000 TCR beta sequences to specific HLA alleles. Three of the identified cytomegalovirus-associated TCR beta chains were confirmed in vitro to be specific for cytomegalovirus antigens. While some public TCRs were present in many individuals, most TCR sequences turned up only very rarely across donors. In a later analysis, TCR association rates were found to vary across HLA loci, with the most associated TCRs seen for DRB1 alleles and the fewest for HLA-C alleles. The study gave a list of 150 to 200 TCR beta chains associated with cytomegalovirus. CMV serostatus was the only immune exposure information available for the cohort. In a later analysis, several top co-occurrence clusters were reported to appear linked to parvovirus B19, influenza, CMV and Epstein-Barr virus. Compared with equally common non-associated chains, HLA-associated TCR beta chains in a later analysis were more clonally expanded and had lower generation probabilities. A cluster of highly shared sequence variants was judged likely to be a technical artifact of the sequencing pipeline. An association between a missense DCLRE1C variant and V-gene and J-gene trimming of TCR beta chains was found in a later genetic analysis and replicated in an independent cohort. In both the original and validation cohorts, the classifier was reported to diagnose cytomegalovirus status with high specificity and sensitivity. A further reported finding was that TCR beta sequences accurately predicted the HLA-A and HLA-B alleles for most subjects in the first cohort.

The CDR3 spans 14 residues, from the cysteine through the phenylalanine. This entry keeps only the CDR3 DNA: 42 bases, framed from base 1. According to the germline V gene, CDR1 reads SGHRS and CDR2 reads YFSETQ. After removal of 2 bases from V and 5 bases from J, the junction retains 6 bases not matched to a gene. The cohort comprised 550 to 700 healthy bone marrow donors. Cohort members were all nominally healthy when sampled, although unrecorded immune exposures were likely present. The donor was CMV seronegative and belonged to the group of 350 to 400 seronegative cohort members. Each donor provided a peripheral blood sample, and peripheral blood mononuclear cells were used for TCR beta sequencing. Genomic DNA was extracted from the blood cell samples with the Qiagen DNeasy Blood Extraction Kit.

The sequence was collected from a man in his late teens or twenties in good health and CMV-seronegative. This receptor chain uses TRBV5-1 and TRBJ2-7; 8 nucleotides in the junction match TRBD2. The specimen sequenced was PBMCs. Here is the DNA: TGCGCCAGCAGCTTCCAGCGGGGGTTTAACGAGCAGTACTTC. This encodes CASSFQRGFNEQYF.